This T cell receptor beta chain was obtained from a study of cytomegalovirus exposure and HLA in healthy donors. The V segment lost 3 bases and the J segment 2 bases; nucleotides outside the gene matches: 0. The CDR3 contains 12 residues. The V gene's germline CDR1 is SQVTM and CDR2 ANQGSEA. Primers for the PCR totalled 60 Vbeta and 13 Jbeta. Produced via immunoSEQ multiplex PCR; TCRdb's table is partial and in-frame only. The specimen's table records approximately 72,000 clones. Study observations and caveats: High sensitivity and specificity were reportedly achieved when the classifier diagnosed cytomegalovirus status. Prior analysis indicated that the majority of TCR beta V segments exhibited productivity approximately 87% or approximately 30% of the time.

For this clone: Its matching antigen is unknown.

This receptor was obtained from a middle-aged man in good health and CMV-seronegative. Sequencing was carried out using PBMCs. The chain has TRBV29-1 and TRBJ2-7; 8 bases agree with TRBD1. The CDR3 sequence: CSVETGAYEQYF. CDR3 bases: TGCAGCGTTGAGACAGGGGCCTACGAGCAGTACTTC.